These 8 T cell receptor beta chains were sequenced from one sample in a study of blood T cell repertoires in COVID-19. Assay: immunoSEQ multiplex PCR; the TCRdb copy retains only in-frame clones and omits some. The sample contains some 340,000 clones, 75% to 90% of which appear only once. Sequenced sample: peripheral blood. The receptors stem from a woman aged 18-35 years with acute or convalescent COVID-19.

The genes are TRBV9 and TRBJ2-3, with TRBD1 identical over 8 bases. Germline V gives CDR1 SGDLS, CDR2 YYNGEE. J was trimmed by 3 bases and V by 3 bases; bases with no gene match: 6. The CDR3 consists of 15 residues. The chain's CDR3 is CASSANRGETDTQYF. The CDR3 nucleotides read TGTGCCAGCAGCGCAAACAGGGGGGAAACAGATACGCAGTATTTT.

The chain combines TRBV5-1 with TRBJ2-1; 7 bases are a match to TRBD2. With 0 bases clipped from V and 5 bases from J, the junction kept 5 bases outside the gene matches. This CDR3 has 15 residues. In germline, CDR1 is SGHRS, CDR2 YFSETQ. DNA for the CDR3: TGCGCCAGCAGCTTGGACCCGACTAGCCACAATGAGCAGTTCTTC. This codes for CASSLDPTSHNEQFF.

This chain links TRBV11-2 with TRBJ1-3, with TRBD1 matching over 9 bases. CDR3 size: 16 residues. Per the germline V gene, CDR1 is SGHAT and CDR2 is FQNNGV. Trimming removed 1 base from V and 4 bases from J; junction bases left unmatched: 5. The CDR3 DNA sequence: TGTGCCAGCAGCTTAGTTCGGACAGGGGAAGGAAACACCATATATTTT. Encoded protein: CASSLVRTGEGNTIYF.

This clone has a handful of counts. The V gene is TRBV4-1, the J gene TRBJ1-5, with D possibly being TRBD1 (5 bases). Trimming stripped 7 bases from V and 4 bases from J, with 14 bases between. The CDR3 loop spans 14 amino acids. From germline, CDR1 is MGHRA and CDR2 YSYEKL. For the CDR3, the DNA is TGCGCCAGCACACAGGAGCCCGGGAATCAGCCCCAGCATTTT. Protein: CASTQEPGNQPQHF.

The chain employs TRBV29-1 and TRBJ1-2; 10 nucleotides align to TRBD1. The CDR3 is 17 amino acids. The germline V gene encodes CDR1 SQVTM and CDR2 ANQGSEA. J gave up 9 bases and V 7 bases, and 23 bases lay outside the gene matches. CDR3 residues: CSARVFDRGPTSMRYTF. DNA of the CDR3: TGCAGCGCTCGCGTGTTCGACAGGGGGCCTACCAGTATGCGCTACACCTTC.

This clone came up once. This rearrangement joins TRBV30 to TRBJ1-4; 8 nucleotides line up with TRBD1. Germline loops: CDR1 GTSNPN, CDR2 SVGIG (reference sequence). Trimming at V came to 2 bases and at J to 7 bases, leaving 9 bases not matched to a gene. This CDR3 is built from 15 residues. DNA for the CDR3: TGTGCCTGGAGTCCCGACAGGGGTTGGCTTGAAAAACTGTTTTTT. Translated: CAWSPDRGWLEKLFF.

This sequence joins TRBV4-2 and TRBJ2-5; 9 bases fit TRBD1. Germline V gives CDR1 LGHNA, CDR2 YNFKEQ. The CDR3 spans 17 residues. J was trimmed by 3 bases and V by 3 bases; bases with no gene match: 11. CDR3 DNA sequence: TGTGCCAGCAGCCAGGGTCTCCCGGGACAGGGAAAAGAGACCCAGTACTTC. Residues: CASSQGLPGQGKETQYF.

This chain joins TRBV9 and TRBJ2-5, with D possibly matching TRBD1 (6 bases). Germline values: CDR1 SGDLS, CDR2 YYNGEE. The CDR3 has 14 amino acids. V was clipped by 3 bases and J by 4 bases, with 13 bases between them. CDR3: CASSARGKGETQYF. CDR3 sequence (DNA): TGTGCCAGCAGCGCCAGGGGTAAGGGAGAGACCCAGTACTTC.